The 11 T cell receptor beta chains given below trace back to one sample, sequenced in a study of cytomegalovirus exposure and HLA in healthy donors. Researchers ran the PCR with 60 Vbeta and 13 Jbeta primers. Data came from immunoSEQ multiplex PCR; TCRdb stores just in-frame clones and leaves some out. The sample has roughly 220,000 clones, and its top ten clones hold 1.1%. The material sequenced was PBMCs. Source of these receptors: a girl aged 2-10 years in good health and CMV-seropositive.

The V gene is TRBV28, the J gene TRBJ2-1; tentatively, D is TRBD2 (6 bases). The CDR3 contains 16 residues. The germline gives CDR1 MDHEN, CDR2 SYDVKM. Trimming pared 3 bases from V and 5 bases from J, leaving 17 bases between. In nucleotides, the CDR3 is TGTGCCAGCAGTTTTAGGACTAAAAAGATGGACAATGAGCAGTTCTTC. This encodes CASSFRTKKMDNEQFF.

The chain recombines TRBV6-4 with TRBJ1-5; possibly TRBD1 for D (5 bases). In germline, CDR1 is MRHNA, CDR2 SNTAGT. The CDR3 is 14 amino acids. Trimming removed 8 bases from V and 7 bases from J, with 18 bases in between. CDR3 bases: TGTGCCAGCGGACGACCGGCCAGGGCCCAGCCCCAGCATTTT. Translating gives CASGRPARAQPQHF.

CDR3 sequence (DNA): TGTGCCAGCAGCCTTACGGGAGCCCATCGGTACGAGCAGTACTTC. Translating it yields CASSLTGAHRYEQYF. The J gene is TRBJ2-7, the V gene TRBV13; the D gene is possibly TRBD2 (6 bases). Germline V gene sequence: CDR1 PRHDT, CDR2 FYEKMQ (reference sequence). The CDR3 has 15 residues. The V end lost 5 bases, the J end lost 4 bases, and 18 bases lay between the germline ends. The variable domain in full, with the rest retrieved from reference TRBV13 and TRBJ2-7, is AAGVIQSPRHLIKEKRETATLKCYPIPRHDTVYWYQQGPGQDPQFLISFYEKMQSDKGSIPDRFSAQQFSDYHSELNMSSLELGDSALYFCASSLTGAHRYEQYFGPGTRLTVT.

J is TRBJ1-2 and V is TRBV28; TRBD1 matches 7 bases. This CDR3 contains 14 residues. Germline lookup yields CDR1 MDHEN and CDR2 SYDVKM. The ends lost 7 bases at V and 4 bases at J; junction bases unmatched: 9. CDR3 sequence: CASTTQGTIYGYTF. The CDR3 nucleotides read TGTGCCAGCACCACACAGGGGACAATCTATGGCTACACCTTC.

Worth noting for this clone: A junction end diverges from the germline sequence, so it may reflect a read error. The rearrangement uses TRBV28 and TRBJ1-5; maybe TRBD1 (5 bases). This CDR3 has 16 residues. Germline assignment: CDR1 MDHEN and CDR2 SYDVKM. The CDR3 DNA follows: TGTGCCAGCAGTCGCGCAGGAGGGGTTAGCAGTCAGCCCCAGCATTTT. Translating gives CASSRAGGVSSQPQHF.

In DNA form, the CDR3 reads TGTGCCAGCAGTGAATGGGGACTAGCGGGCCCGAACACCGGGGAGCTGTTTTTT. Residues: CASSEWGLAGPNTGELFF. The chain is built from TRBV25-1 and TRBJ2-2; 12 bases match TRBD2. CDR1 and CDR2 from the germline V gene are MGHDK and SYGVNS. The CDR3 loop spans 18 amino acids. Trimming at V came to 1 base and at J to 0 bases, leaving 3 bases not matched to a gene.

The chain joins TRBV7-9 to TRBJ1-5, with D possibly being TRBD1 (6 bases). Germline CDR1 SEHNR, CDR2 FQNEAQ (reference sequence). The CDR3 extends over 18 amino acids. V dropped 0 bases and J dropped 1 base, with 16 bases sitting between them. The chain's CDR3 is CASSLAEGGTTSNQPQHF. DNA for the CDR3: TGTGCCAGCAGCTTAGCGGAGGGGGGGACAACGAGCAATCAGCCCCAGCATTTT.

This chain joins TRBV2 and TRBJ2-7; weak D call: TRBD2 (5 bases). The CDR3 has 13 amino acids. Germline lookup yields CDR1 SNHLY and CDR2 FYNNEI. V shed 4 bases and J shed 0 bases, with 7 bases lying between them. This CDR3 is CASSGGASYEQYF. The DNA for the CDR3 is TGTGCCAGCAGTGGGGGAGCCTCCTACGAGCAGTACTTC.

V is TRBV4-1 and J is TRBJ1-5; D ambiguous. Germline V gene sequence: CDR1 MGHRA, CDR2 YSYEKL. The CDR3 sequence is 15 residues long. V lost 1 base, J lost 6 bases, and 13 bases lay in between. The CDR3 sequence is CASSQVGGGGQPQHF. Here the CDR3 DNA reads TGCGCCAGCAGCCAAGTTGGAGGAGGAGGTCAGCCCCAGCATTTT.

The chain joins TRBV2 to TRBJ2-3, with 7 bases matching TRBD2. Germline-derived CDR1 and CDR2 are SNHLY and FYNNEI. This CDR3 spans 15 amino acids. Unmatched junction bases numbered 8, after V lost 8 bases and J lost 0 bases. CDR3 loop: CASGGDLHSTDTQYF. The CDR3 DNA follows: TGTGCCAGCGGGGGGGACTTACATAGCACAGATACGCAGTATTTT.

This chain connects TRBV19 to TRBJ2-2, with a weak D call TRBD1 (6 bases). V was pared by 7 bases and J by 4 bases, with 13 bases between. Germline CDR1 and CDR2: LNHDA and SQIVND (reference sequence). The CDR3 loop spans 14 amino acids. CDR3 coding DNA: TGTGCCAGTACCCCGACAGGAATCACCGGGGAGCTGTTTTTT. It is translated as CASTPTGITGELFF.